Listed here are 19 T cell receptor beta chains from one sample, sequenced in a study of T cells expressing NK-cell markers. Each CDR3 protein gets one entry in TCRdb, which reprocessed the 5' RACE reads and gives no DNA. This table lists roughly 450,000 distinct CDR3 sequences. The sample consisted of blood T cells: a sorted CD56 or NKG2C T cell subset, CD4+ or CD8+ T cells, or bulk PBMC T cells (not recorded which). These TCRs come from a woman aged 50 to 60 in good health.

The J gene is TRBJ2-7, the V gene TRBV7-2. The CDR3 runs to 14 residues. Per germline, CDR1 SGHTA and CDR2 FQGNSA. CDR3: CASSHAYPKSEQYF.

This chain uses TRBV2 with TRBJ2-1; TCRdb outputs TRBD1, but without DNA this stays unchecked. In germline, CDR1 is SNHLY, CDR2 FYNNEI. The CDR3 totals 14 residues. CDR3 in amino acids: CASSGRTGNNEQFF.

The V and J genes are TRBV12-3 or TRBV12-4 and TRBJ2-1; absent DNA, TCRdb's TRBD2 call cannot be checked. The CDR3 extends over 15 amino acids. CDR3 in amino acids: CASSLWDSKYNEQFF.

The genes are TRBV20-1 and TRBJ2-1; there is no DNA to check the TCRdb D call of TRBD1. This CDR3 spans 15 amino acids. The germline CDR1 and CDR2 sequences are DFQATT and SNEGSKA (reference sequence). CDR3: CSADSLQGRYNEQFF.

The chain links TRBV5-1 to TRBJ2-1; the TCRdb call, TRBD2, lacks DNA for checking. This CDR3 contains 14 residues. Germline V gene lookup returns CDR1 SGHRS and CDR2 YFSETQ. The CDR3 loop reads CASRVERVNNEQFF. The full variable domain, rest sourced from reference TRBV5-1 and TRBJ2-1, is KAGVTQTPRYLIKTRGQQVTLSCSPISGHRSVSWYQQTPGQGLQFLFEYFSETQRNKGNFPGRFSGRQFSNSRSEMNVSTLELGDSALYLCASRVERVNNEQFFGPGTRLTVL.

Here the CDR3 reads CTSSQETGTSGGQGTQYF. The V call is TRBV1, the J call TRBJ2-5; there is no DNA to check the TCRdb D call of TRBD2. TRBV1 is a listed pseudogene. The CDR3 covers 18 residues.

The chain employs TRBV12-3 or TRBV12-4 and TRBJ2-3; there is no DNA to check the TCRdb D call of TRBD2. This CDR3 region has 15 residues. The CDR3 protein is CASSSSSGGSDTQYF.

The CDR3 is CAISDRDRRGETQYF. The chain joins TRBV10-3 to TRBJ2-5; TCRdb's D call, TRBD1, is unchecked because there is no DNA. CDR1 is ENHRY, CDR2 SYGVKD, per germline. This CDR3 comprises 15 residues.

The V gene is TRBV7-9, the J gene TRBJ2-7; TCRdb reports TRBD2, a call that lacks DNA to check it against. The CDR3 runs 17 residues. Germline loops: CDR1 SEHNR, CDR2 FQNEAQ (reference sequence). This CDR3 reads CASSSFPRTSGTYEQYF.

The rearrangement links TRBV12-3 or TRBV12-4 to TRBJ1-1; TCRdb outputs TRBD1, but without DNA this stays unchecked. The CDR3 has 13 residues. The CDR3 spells CASSRPGRTEAFF.

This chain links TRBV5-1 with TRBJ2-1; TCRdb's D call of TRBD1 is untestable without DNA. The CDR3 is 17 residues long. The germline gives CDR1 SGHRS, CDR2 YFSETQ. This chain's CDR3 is CASRGGIGTSEKNEQFF. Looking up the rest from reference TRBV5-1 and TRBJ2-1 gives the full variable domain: KAGVTQTPRYLIKTRGQQVTLSCSPISGHRSVSWYQQTPGQGLQFLFEYFSETQRNKGNFPGRFSGRQFSNSRSEMNVSTLELGDSALYLCASRGGIGTSEKNEQFFGPGTRLTVL.

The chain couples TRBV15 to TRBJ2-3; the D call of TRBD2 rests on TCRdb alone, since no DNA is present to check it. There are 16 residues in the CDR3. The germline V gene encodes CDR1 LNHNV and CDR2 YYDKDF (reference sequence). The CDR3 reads CATSSREAPSTDTQYF. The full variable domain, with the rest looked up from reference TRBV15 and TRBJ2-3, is DAMVIQNPRYQVTQFGKPVTLSCSQTLNHNVMYWYQQKSSQAPKLLFHYYDKDFNNEADTPDNFQSRRPNTSFCFLDIRSPGLGDTAMYLCATSSREAPSTDTQYFGPGTRLTVL.

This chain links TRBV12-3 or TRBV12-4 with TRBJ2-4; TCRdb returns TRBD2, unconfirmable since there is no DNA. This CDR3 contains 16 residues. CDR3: CASSQGLATAKNIQYF.

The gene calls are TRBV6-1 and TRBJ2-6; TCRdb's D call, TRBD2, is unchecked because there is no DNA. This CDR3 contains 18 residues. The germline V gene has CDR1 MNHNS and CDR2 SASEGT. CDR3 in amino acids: CASISPGLSLSGANVLTF.

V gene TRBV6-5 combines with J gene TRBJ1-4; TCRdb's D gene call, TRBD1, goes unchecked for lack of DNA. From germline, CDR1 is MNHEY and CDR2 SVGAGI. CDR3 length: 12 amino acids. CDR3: CAIGTDNEKLFF.

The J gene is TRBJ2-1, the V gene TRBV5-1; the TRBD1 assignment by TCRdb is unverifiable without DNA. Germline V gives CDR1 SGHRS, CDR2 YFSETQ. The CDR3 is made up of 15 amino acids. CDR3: CASSLEGSRGNEQFF.

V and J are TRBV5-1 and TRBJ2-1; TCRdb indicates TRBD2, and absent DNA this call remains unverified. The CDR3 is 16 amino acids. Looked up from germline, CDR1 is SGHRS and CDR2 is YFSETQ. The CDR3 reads CASSFQGGPLLDEQFF.

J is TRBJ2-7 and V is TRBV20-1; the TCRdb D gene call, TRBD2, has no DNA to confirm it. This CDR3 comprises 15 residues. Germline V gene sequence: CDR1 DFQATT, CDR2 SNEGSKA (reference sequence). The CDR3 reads CSGLVLGEVTYEQYF.

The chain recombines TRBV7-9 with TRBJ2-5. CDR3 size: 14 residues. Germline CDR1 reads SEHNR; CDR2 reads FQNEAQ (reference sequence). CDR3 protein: CASSIGQYEETQYF. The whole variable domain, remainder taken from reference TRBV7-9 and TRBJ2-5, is DTGVSQNPRHKITKRGQNVTFRCDPISEHNRLYWYRQTLGQGPEFLTYFQNEAQLEKSRLLSDRFSAERPKGSFSTLEIQRTEQGDSAMYLCASSIGQYEETQYFGPGTRLLVL.